The 8 T cell receptor beta chains reported below all come from one sample, sequenced in a study of blood T cell repertoires in COVID-19. The data were produced by immunoSEQ multiplex PCR, yet TCRdb's version contains in-frame clones alone and is incomplete. The repertoire includes under 300,000 clones, around 90% of them detected once, and less than 8.5% sits in the top ten. Sequenced sample: peripheral blood. Receptors were obtained from a woman aged 70-85 years with active or convalescent COVID-19.

V gene TRBV6-2 or TRBV6-3 combines with J gene TRBJ1-2, with D perhaps TRBD1 (5 bases). Per the germline V gene, CDR1 is MNHEY and CDR2 is SVGEGT. Trimming cost V 6 bases and J 8 bases, with 16 bases left between them. The CDR3 runs to 13 residues. This chain's CDR3 is CASSKQVERGYTF. CDR3 coding DNA: TGTGCCAGCAGCAAACAGGTGGAACGAGGCTACACCTTC.

The chain couples TRBV29-1 to TRBJ1-1; D is uncertain. This CDR3 is 10 amino acids long. V was trimmed by 3 bases and J by 5 bases, leaving 4 bases between them. Germline CDR1 reads SQVTM; CDR2 reads ANQGSEA. The CDR3 DNA sequence: TGCAGCGTTGAGAGGACTGAAGCTTTCTTT. This codes for CSVERTEAFF. Supplemented by reference TRBV29-1 and TRBJ1-1, the full variable domain reads SAVISQKPSRDICQRGTSLTIQCQVDSQVTMMFWYRQQPGQSLTLIATANQGSEATYESGFVIDKFPISRPNLTFSTLTVSNMSPEDSSIYLCSVERTEAFFGQGTRLTVV.

This rearrangement joins TRBV3-1 (or the pseudogene TRBV3-2) to TRBJ1-6, with 12 bases that match TRBD1. V shed 3 bases and J 5 bases; nucleotides not matched to a gene: 8. Germline V CDR1 and CDR2: LGHDT, YNNKEL (reference sequence). This CDR3 comprises 18 residues. CDR3 nucleotides: TGTGCCAGCAGCCACTCTGAGGGACAGGGGGCTAATAATTCACCCCTCCACTTT. This sequence encodes CASSHSEGQGANNSPLHF.

This clone was recorded once. The chain combines TRBV19 with TRBJ1-1; D possibly corresponds to TRBD1 (5 bases). V was clipped by 4 bases and J by 5 bases, with 11 bases between them. Germline V gives CDR1 LNHDA, CDR2 SQIVND (reference sequence). This CDR3 contains 13 residues. The CDR3 spells CASSRGEMTEAFF. CDR3 nucleotide sequence: TGTGCCAGTAGTAGGGGGGAGATGACTGAAGCTTTCTTT.

The J gene is TRBJ1-1, the V gene TRBV7-2; TRBD1 agrees at 8 bases. The germline CDR1 and CDR2 sequences are SGHTA and FQGNSA. With 4 bases clipped from V and 4 bases from J, the junction kept 5 bases outside the gene matches. This CDR3 is 14 amino acids long. CDR3 nucleotide sequence: TGTGCCAGCAGCTCGGACAGGGTAATCACTGAAGCTTTCTTT. Encoded protein: CASSSDRVITEAFF.

V usage is TRBV25-1 and J usage is TRBJ1-5; TRBD1 is a possible D gene (6 bases). This CDR3 contains 14 residues. CDR1 MGHDK and CDR2 SYGVNS come from the germline V gene. Deletions cut 3 bases from V and 2 bases from J, with 8 bases between. The CDR3 region has the DNA TGTGCCAGCAGTGATTACAGGGGCAATCAGCCCCAGCATTTT. The encoded protein is CASSDYRGNQPQHF.

The chain uses TRBV5-6 and TRBJ1-1, with 7 bases fitting TRBD1. There are 14 residues in the CDR3. Trimming cost V 3 bases and J 2 bases; bases outside gene matches: 4. Per germline, CDR1 SGHDT and CDR2 YYEEEE. The CDR3 is CASSWGQSNTEAFF. The CDR3 DNA sequence: TGTGCCAGCAGCTGGGGACAGTCCAACACTGAAGCTTTCTTT.

This clone was seen a single time. The V call is TRBV9, the J call TRBJ2-5, with D tentatively TRBD2 (5 bases). CDR1 SGDLS and CDR2 YYNGEE come from the germline V gene. The CDR3 runs to 13 residues. V was cut by 7 bases and J by 0 bases, with 10 bases left in between. The CDR3 reads CASSWTDQETQYF. In DNA, the CDR3 is TGTGCCAGCTCCTGGACTGACCAAGAGACCCAGTACTTC. The whole variable domain, filled in from reference TRBV9 and TRBJ2-5, reads DSGVTQTPKHLITATGQRVTLRCSPRSGDLSVYWYQQSLDQGLQFLIQYYNGEERAKGNILERFSAQQFPDLHSELNLSSLELGDSALYFCASSWTDQETQYFGPGTRLLVL.